This passage covers 30 T cell receptor beta chains from one sample sequenced in a study of blood T cell repertoires in COVID-19. Produced via immunoSEQ multiplex PCR; TCRdb's table is partial and in-frame only. Altogether about 88,000 clones are present, around 78% being singletons, with the ten largest covering over 9.5%. Sequencing was done on a sample of peripheral blood. The receptors here all came from a human donor in a cohort sampled during active COVID-19.

V usage is TRBV9 and J usage is TRBJ1-1, with D maybe TRBD1 (5 bases). The CDR3 extends over 12 amino acids. V dropped 4 bases and J dropped 12 bases, with 16 bases sitting between them. Germline assignment: CDR1 SGDLS and CDR2 YYNGEE. The CDR3 DNA reads TGTGCCAGCAGCCCGCGGGGGGGGACGTCTTTCTTT. It yields the protein CASSPRGGTSFF. Full variable domain (remainder filled in from reference TRBV9 and TRBJ1-1): DSGVTQTPKHLITATGQRVTLRCSPRSGDLSVYWYQQSLDQGLQFLIQYYNGEERAKGNILERFSAQQFPDLHSELNLSSLELGDSALYFCASSPRGGTSFFGQGTRLTVV.

This clone has a single count. This chain uses TRBV6-5 with TRBJ2-7, with TRBD2 matching over 9 bases. Germline-derived CDR1 and CDR2 are MNHEY and SVGAGI. CDR3 length equals 15 residues. V trimming: 6 bases; J trimming: 3 bases; junction bases outside the gene matches: 9. This CDR3 is CASSVAGVFFYEQYF. CDR3 bases: TGTGCCAGCAGCGTAGCGGGAGTTTTCTTCTACGAGCAGTACTTC.

The rearrangement uses TRBV3-1 (or the pseudogene TRBV3-2) and TRBJ2-7, with TRBD2 matching 9 bases. After removal of 4 bases from V and 5 bases from J, the junction contained 15 bases not matched to a gene. Germline assignment: CDR1 LGHDT and CDR2 YNNKEL (reference sequence). The CDR3 spans 17 residues. CDR3 DNA sequence: TGTGCCAGCAGCCGGGGACGGTATAGCGGGAGAACCGACGAGCAGTACTTC. It specifies CASSRGRYSGRTDEQYF.

V and J are TRBV7-8 and TRBJ2-7; 11 nucleotides line up with TRBD1. Germline V gives CDR1 SGHVS, CDR2 FQNEAQ. The junction had 5 bases not matched to a gene; V was cut back by 5 bases and J by 2 bases. This CDR3 region has 15 residues. Here the CDR3 reads CASSEGTGGAYEQYF. The CDR3 coding sequence is TGTGCCAGCAGCGAAGGGACAGGGGGTGCCTACGAGCAGTACTTC.

The chain recombines TRBV30 with TRBJ2-3; D is unclear. V lost 2 bases to trimming and J lost 2 bases, with 8 bases between them. In germline, CDR1 is GTSNPN, CDR2 SVGIG (reference sequence). The CDR3 length is 13 residues. The CDR3 protein is CAWSLSITDTQYF. Written as DNA, the CDR3 is TGTGCCTGGAGTTTGTCAATCACAGATACGCAGTATTTT.

V gene TRBV5-1 combines with J gene TRBJ2-3, with 11 bases identical to TRBD2. Germline V gene lookup returns CDR1 SGHRS and CDR2 YFSETQ. The CDR3 is 15 residues long. The junction had 1 base not matched to a gene; V was cut back by 3 bases and J by 1 base. The CDR3 region is CASSWGLAGTDTQYF. The CDR3 bases are TGCGCCAGCAGCTGGGGACTAGCGGGCACAGATACGCAGTATTTT.

CDR3 loop: CASSSGQGYEQYF. The CDR3 DNA reads TGTGCCAGCAGTTCCGGACAGGGGTACGAGCAGTACTTC. The rearrangement joins TRBV28 to TRBJ2-7; TRBD1 matches at 9 bases. In germline, CDR1 is MDHEN, CDR2 SYDVKM. The junction had 2 bases not matched to a gene; V was cut back by 4 bases and J by 4 bases. The CDR3 totals 13 residues.

The chain combines TRBV10-2 with TRBJ1-2, with 8 positions matching TRBD1. V was pared by 5 bases and J by 0 bases, with 5 bases of the junction left unmatched. The CDR3 is 15 residues long. Germline V gene lookup returns CDR1 WSHSY and CDR2 SAAADI. CDR3 loop: CASSSSGGSNYGYTF. The CDR3 DNA reads as TGCGCCAGCAGTTCTTCAGGGGGCTCTAACTATGGCTACACCTTC.

J is TRBJ1-5 and V is TRBV6-2 or TRBV6-3; a weak D match, TRBD1 (5 bases). Germline loops: CDR1 MNHEY, CDR2 SVGEGT. Trimming removed 5 bases at V and 2 bases at J, with 16 bases between. CDR3 size: 16 residues. The CDR3 is CASSLGRRAGNQPQHF. The CDR3 bases are TGTGCCAGCAGTCTGGGGCGCAGGGCGGGCAATCAGCCCCAGCATTTT.

The chain links TRBV18 to TRBJ1-2; 9 bases agree with TRBD1. This CDR3 contains 17 residues. Germline loops: CDR1 KGHSH, CDR2 LQKENI. With 0 bases clipped from V and 4 bases from J, the junction kept 9 bases outside the gene matches. CDR3 DNA: TGTGCCAGCTCACCACCGTCGACAGGGGGTGTCCCCTATGGCTACACCTTC. Translating it yields CASSPPSTGGVPYGYTF.

The V call is TRBV7-9, the J call TRBJ2-3; D is uncertain. The V end was cut by 5 bases, the J end by 0 bases, with 9 bases between. The CDR3 sequence is 14 residues long. Germline V CDR1 and CDR2: SEHNR, FQNEAQ (reference sequence). In nucleotides, the CDR3 is TGTGCCAGCAGCCCGCAGGCTAGCACAGATACGCAGTATTTT. Its protein is CASSPQASTDTQYF. The full variable domain, completed using reference TRBV7-9 and TRBJ2-3, is DTGVSQNPRHKITKRGQNVTFRCDPISEHNRLYWYRQTLGQGPEFLTYFQNEAQLEKSRLLSDRFSAERPKGSFSTLEIQRTEQGDSAMYLCASSPQASTDTQYFGPGTRLTVL.

The chain couples TRBV5-1 to TRBJ1-2; 8 bases are shared with TRBD1. This CDR3 comprises 14 residues. The V gene end was trimmed by 2 bases and the J gene end by 4 bases; junction bases not matched to a gene: 4. Germline V CDR1 and CDR2: SGHRS, YFSETQ. The CDR3 DNA is TGCGCCAGCAGCTTTGACAGGGGTAGCTATGGCTACACCTTC. Encoded protein: CASSFDRGSYGYTF.

CDR3 amino acids: CASSQGHTNYGYTF. In nucleotides, the CDR3 is TGTGCCAGCAGCCAAGGTCACACTAACTATGGCTACACCTTC. V is TRBV3-1 (or the pseudogene TRBV3-2) and J is TRBJ1-2; no definite D call. V lost 1 base to trimming and J lost 0 bases, with 6 bases between them. The V gene's germline CDR1 is LGHDT and CDR2 YNNKEL (reference sequence). There are 14 residues in the CDR3.

The rearrangement uses TRBV30 and TRBJ1-1, with 10 bases that match TRBD1. The trim removed 3 bases at V and 5 bases at J, leaving 9 bases unmatched. The CDR3 loop spans 15 amino acids. Germline V gene sequence: CDR1 GTSNPN, CDR2 SVGIG (reference sequence). The CDR3: CAWSRSLDRGTEAFF. As DNA, the CDR3 is TGTGCCTGGAGCCGGTCCTTGGACAGGGGGACTGAAGCTTTCTTT. Full variable domain (missing parts from reference TRBV30 and TRBJ1-1): SQTIHQWPATLVQPVGSPLSLECTVEGTSNPNLYWYRQAAGRGLQLLFYSVGIGQISSEVPQNLSASRPQDRQFILSSKKLLLSDSGFYLCAWSRSLDRGTEAFFGQGTRLTVV.

The chain joins TRBV2 to TRBJ2-7; unclear D gene. The CDR3 has 13 amino acids. V was pared by 2 bases and J by 0 bases, with 5 bases between. Germline CDR1 is SNHLY and CDR2 is FYNNEI. In nucleotides, the CDR3 is TGTGCCAGCAGTGAACAGAACTCCTACGAGCAGTACTTC. Translated, it gives CASSEQNSYEQYF.

V usage is TRBV4-1 and J usage is TRBJ1-4; the match to TRBD1 covers 11 bases. V trimming: 4 bases; J trimming: 6 bases; junction bases outside the gene matches: 4. CDR3 length equals 15 residues. The V gene's germline CDR1 is MGHRA and CDR2 YSYEKL. The chain's CDR3 is CASSRGQGADEKLFF. CDR3 in DNA: TGCGCCAGCAGCCGTGGACAGGGGGCCGATGAAAAACTGTTTTTT.

The chain links TRBV28 to TRBJ1-1, with D maybe TRBD1 (5 bases). From germline, CDR1 is MDHEN and CDR2 SYDVKM. The CDR3 is 15 amino acids. Trimming took 3 bases from V and 0 from J, leaving 11 bases between them. The CDR3 is CASSLGGDMNTEAFF. DNA of the CDR3: TGTGCCAGCAGTTTGGGGGGGGATATGAACACTGAAGCTTTCTTT.

This rearrangement joins TRBV7-9 to TRBJ1-4; D is possibly TRBD1 (5 bases). V was clipped by 7 bases and J by 5 bases, with 11 bases between them. The germline gives CDR1 SEHNR, CDR2 FQNEAQ (reference sequence). CDR3 length equals 13 residues. The CDR3 protein is CASTEEGNEKLFF. The CDR3 DNA sequence: TGTGCCAGCACGGAGGAGGGGAATGAAAAACTGTTTTTT.

V usage is TRBV9 and J usage is TRBJ2-2, with 12 bases fitting TRBD2. The CDR3 runs to 16 residues. Germline assignment: CDR1 SGDLS and CDR2 YYNGEE. The junction had 4 bases not matched to a gene; V was cut back by 2 bases and J by 5 bases. CDR3 amino acids: CASSVGLAGSTGELFF. CDR3 sequence (DNA): TGTGCCAGCAGCGTGGGACTAGCGGGTTCTACCGGGGAGCTGTTTTTT.

This clone was observed a single time. The chain couples TRBV5-1 to TRBJ2-3; 11 bases are a match to TRBD2. The V gene's germline CDR1 is SGHRS and CDR2 YFSETQ. This CDR3 contains 14 residues. After removal of 7 bases from V and 5 bases from J, the junction contained 6 bases not matched to a gene. The CDR3 DNA follows: TGCGCCAGCTTAGCGGGAGGGCCAAAAGATACGCAGTATTTT. Protein sequence: CASLAGGPKDTQYF.

The chain links TRBV6-1 to TRBJ2-2, with 13 bases that match TRBD2. This CDR3 comprises 17 residues. The germline CDR1 and CDR2 sequences are MNHNS and SASEGT. V lost 5 bases to trimming and J lost 5 bases; unmatched junction nucleotides: 8. CDR3 DNA: TGTGCCAGCAGTAAAGGAGGGACTAGCGGGATTACCGGGGAGCTGTTTTTT. The encoded protein is CASSKGGTSGITGELFF.

This chain connects TRBV6-5 to TRBJ2-5, with unresolved D. V shed 7 bases and J shed 5 bases, with 17 bases lying between them. CDR3 length: 14 amino acids. Germline CDR1 and CDR2: MNHEY and SVGAGI. The CDR3 DNA follows: TGTGCCAGCAACCGACCTGGGTCAGGTGAGACCCAGTACTTC. Translated, it gives CASNRPGSGETQYF.

The V and J genes are TRBV5-6 and TRBJ2-1; possibly TRBD2 for D (7 bases). This CDR3 contains 14 residues. Germline V gives CDR1 SGHDT, CDR2 YYEEEE. V lost 1 base and J 9 bases, leaving 14 bases between the germline ends. CDR3 DNA sequence: TGTGCCAGCAGCTTGTGGCCAGGGGAGGGTGAGCAGTTCTTC. This sequence encodes CASSLWPGEGEQFF.

V gene TRBV2 combines with J gene TRBJ2-1; D possibly corresponds to TRBD2 (5 bases). The CDR3 extends over 12 amino acids. Germline V gene sequence: CDR1 SNHLY, CDR2 FYNNEI. The ends were cut back, 8 bases at V and 5 bases at J, with 10 bases in the middle. The CDR3 DNA is TGTGCCAGCGGAGGTCCAAACAATGAGCAGTTCTTC. It encodes CASGGPNNEQFF.

The V call is TRBV5-5, the J call TRBJ1-5; 7 bases are a match to TRBD1. The V and J ends lost 4 bases and 2 bases, in that order; junction bases with no gene match: 9. Germline CDR1 and CDR2: SGHKS and YYEKEE (reference sequence). The CDR3 consists of 16 residues. The DNA for the CDR3 is TGTGCCAGCAGCCGTGAAGGGGGCTTGGGCAATCAGCCCCAGCATTTT. Its translation is CASSREGGLGNQPQHF.

The V call is TRBV27, the J call TRBJ1-6, with TRBD1 as a possible D gene (6 bases). Per the germline V gene, CDR1 is MNHEY and CDR2 is SMNVEV (reference sequence). This CDR3 comprises 14 residues. The V end lost 6 bases, the J end lost 9 bases, and 15 bases lay between the germline ends. The CDR3 is CASSVQGRSSPLHF. In DNA form, the CDR3 reads TGTGCCAGCAGCGTACAGGGTAGAAGTTCACCCCTCCACTTT.

The chain couples TRBV3-1 (or the pseudogene TRBV3-2) to TRBJ2-2; 7 bases align to TRBD2. Germline CDR1 LGHDT, CDR2 YNNKEL (reference sequence). This CDR3 has 17 residues. Germline trimming cut 4 bases from V and 1 base from J; bases unmatched to any gene: 9. This CDR3 reads CASSRSSGGRNTGELFF. The CDR3 DNA sequence: TGTGCCAGCAGCCGCTCTAGCGGAGGCAGGAACACCGGGGAGCTGTTTTTT.

The chain employs TRBV9 and TRBJ1-4, with 7 bases that match TRBD1. The CDR3 is made up of 14 amino acids. J lost 5 bases, V lost 4 bases, and 5 bases had no gene match. CDR1 is SGDLS, CDR2 YYNGEE, per germline. The CDR3 loop reads CASSLRQGNEKLFF. Written as DNA, the CDR3 is TGTGCCAGCAGCTTAAGACAGGGAAATGAAAAACTGTTTTTT.

The V gene is TRBV7-8, the J gene TRBJ2-3, with TRBD1 matching over 7 bases. V gave up 4 bases and J gave up 6 bases; unmatched junction bases: 7. This CDR3 has 14 residues. Germline assignment: CDR1 SGHVS and CDR2 FQNEAQ. In DNA form, the CDR3 reads TGTGCCAGCAGCTCGGACAGGTTTGATGATACGCAGTATTTT. This sequence encodes CASSSDRFDDTQYF.

The chain combines TRBV7-9 with TRBJ1-1; 8 bases agree with TRBD1. Losses at the gene ends were 4 bases for V and 6 bases for J; bases not matched to a gene: 4. The length of the CDR3 is 13 residues. Germline V gene lookup returns CDR1 SEHNR and CDR2 FQNEAQ (reference sequence). CDR3 sequence (DNA): TGTGCCAGCAGCTATTCACAGGGGGCTGAAGCTTTCTTT. It is translated as CASSYSQGAEAFF.